This T cell receptor (beta chain) was sequenced during a study of Graves' ophthalmopathy and Graves' hyperthyroidism. Investigators amplified TCR beta CDR3 regions from RNA transcripts. HTBI primers were employed in first-round RT-PCR, then a second-round multiplex PCR followed. One entry per CDR3 protein, called by TCRdb with MiXCR from the multiplex PCR reads. The sample gives 210,000 or so distinct CDR3 sequences, around 30% of which show up once; 9.1% is in the top ten. This clonotype was picked up many times. V lost 6 bases to trimming and J lost 0 bases; unmatched junction nucleotides: 5. Germline CDR1 is LNHDA and CDR2 is SQIVND (reference sequence). The CDR3 length is 14 residues. Uncontrolled infections, other autoimmune diseases, pregnancy or lactation barred patients from enrollment. PBMCs were isolated from an approximately 10 ml sample of fresh peripheral blood.

The chain carries TRBV19 and TRBJ2-7; 7 positions agree with TRBD1. Specimen: peripheral blood. The clonotype originates from a man between 50 and 59 years old with Graves' ophthalmopathy. For the CDR3, the DNA is TGTGCCAGTAGAGGGACAGATTTCTCCTACGAGCAGTACTTC. Translation: CASRGTDFSYEQYF.